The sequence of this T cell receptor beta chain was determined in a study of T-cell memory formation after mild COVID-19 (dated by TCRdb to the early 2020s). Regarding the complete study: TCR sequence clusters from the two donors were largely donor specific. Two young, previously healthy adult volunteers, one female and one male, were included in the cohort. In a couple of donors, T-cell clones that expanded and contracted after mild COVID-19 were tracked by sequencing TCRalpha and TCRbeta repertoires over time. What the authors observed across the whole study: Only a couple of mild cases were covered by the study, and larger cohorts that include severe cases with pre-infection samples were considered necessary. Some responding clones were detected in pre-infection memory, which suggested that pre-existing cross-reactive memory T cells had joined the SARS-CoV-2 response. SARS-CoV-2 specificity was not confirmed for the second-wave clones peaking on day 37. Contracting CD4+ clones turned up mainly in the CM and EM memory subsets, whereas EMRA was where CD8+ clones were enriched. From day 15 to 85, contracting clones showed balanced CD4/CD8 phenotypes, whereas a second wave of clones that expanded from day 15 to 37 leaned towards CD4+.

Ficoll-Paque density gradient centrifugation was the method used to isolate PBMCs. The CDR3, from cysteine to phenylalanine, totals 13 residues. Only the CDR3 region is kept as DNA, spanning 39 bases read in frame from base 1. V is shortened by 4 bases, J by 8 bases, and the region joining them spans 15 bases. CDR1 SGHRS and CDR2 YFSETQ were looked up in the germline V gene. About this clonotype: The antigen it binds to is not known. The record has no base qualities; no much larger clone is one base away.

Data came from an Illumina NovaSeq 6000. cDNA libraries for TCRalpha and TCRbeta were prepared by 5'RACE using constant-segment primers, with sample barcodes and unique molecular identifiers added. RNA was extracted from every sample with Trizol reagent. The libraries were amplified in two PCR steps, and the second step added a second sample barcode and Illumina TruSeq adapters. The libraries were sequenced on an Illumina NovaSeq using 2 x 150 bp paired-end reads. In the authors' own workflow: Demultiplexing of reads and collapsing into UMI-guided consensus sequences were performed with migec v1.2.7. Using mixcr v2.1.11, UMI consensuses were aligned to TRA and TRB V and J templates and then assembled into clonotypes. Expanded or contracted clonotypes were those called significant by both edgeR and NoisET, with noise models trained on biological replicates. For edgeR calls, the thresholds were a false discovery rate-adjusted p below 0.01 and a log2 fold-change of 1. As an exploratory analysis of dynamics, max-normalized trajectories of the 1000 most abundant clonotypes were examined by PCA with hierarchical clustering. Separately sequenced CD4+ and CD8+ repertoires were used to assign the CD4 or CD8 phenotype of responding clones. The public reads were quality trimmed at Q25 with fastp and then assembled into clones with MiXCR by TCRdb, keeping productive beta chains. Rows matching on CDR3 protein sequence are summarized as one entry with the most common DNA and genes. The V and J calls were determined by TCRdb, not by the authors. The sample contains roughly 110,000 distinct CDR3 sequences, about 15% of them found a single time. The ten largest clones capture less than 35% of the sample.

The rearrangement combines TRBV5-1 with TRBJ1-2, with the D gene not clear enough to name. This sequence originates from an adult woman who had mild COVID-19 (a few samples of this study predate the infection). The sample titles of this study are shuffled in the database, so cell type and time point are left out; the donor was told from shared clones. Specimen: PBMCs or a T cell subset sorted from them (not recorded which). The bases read TGCGCCAGCAGCCTATCTCCTTCCGAGGGCTACACCTTC. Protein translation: CASSLSPSEGYTF.